One and the same sample provided the 10 T cell receptor beta chains below, sequenced in a study of vaccination and CD4 T cells after COVID-19. TCRdb re-called the PCR reads through MiXCR, storing one row per CDR3 protein. The sample holds roughly 31,000 distinct CDR3 sequences, 45% to 50% seen once. As for time point: late sampling 161 to 241 days after vaccination in three convalescent patients. Sequenced here: CD4+ T cells from blood, sampled about 7 months after SARS-CoV-2 vaccination. These receptors all come from a human donor who had recovered from COVID-19.

V gene TRBV20-1 combines with J gene TRBJ2-2, with TRBD1 matching 9 bases. Germline V CDR1 and CDR2: DFQATT, SNEGSKA (reference sequence). With V trimmed by 4 bases and J by 6 bases, 12 bases remained unmatched. The CDR3 is made up of 16 amino acids. The CDR3 spells CSATVPGQGSAGELFF. CDR3 coding DNA: TGCAGTGCTACAGTCCCGGGACAGGGTAGTGCCGGGGAGCTGTTTTTT.

This clonotype was seen a few times. V gene TRBV7-3 combines with J gene TRBJ2-2; perhaps TRBD1 as D (5 bases). This CDR3 region has 16 residues. CDR1 is SGHTA, CDR2 FQGTGA, per germline. V lost 2 bases and J 1 base, leaving 11 bases between the germline ends. The CDR3 DNA follows: TGTGCCAGCAGCTTACAAGGGGCTAGGAACACCGGGGAGCTGTTTTTT. Residues: CASSLQGARNTGELFF.

The chain employs TRBV20-1 and TRBJ1-2; weak D call: TRBD1 (6 bases). Germline V gene sequence: CDR1 DFQATT, CDR2 SNEGSKA (reference sequence). Trimming took 0 bases from V and 9 from J, leaving 20 bases between them. This CDR3 region has 15 residues. The CDR3 loop is CSARDQIKDSLCYTF. The CDR3, as DNA: TGCAGTGCTAGAGATCAAATAAAGGACAGTCTTTGCTACACCTTC.

The rearrangement joins TRBV27 to TRBJ2-1; maybe TRBD1 (5 bases). The CDR3 loop spans 14 amino acids. The germline CDR1 and CDR2 sequences are MNHEY and SMNVEV (reference sequence). V gave up 3 bases and J gave up 11 bases, with 17 bases separating them. CDR3 sequence: CASSFEVQGDKQFF. In DNA, the CDR3 is TGTGCCAGCAGTTTTGAGGTCCAGGGCGATAAGCAGTTCTTC.

The chain recombines TRBV6-1 with TRBJ2-1; D might be TRBD1 (6 bases). V was clipped by 2 bases and J by 3 bases, with 11 bases between them. Germline V gene sequence: CDR1 MNHNS, CDR2 SASEGT. The CDR3 spans 15 residues. The CDR3 here is CASSEMTGGYNEQFF. CDR3 coding DNA: TGTGCCAGCAGTGAAATGACAGGCGGCTACAATGAGCAGTTCTTC.

Regarding this clonotype: One end of the junction varies from germline; a read error may be responsible. This chain joins TRBV7-9 and TRBJ1-5; D is perhaps TRBD1 (5 bases). Germline V lookup: CDR1 SEHNR, CDR2 FQNEAQ (reference sequence). The CDR3 is 15 residues long. DNA of the CDR3: TGTGCCAGCAGCGTAGCTACAGGCTACAATCAGCCCCAGCATTTT. Its protein product is CASSVATGYNQPQHF.

This clonotype was found a few times. The chain employs TRBV6-1 and TRBJ1-2, with D perhaps TRBD1 (6 bases). The CDR3 sequence is 15 residues long. CDR1 is MNHNS and CDR2 is SASEGT in the germline V gene. V shed 6 bases and J shed 4 bases, with 18 bases lying between them. CDR3 coding DNA: TGTGCCAGCAGGGCGGACAGACTCTTGAGCTATGGCTACACCTTC. Protein: CASRADRLLSYGYTF.

The table lists this clonotype with a count of one. The chain couples TRBV20-1 to TRBJ1-3; D is unresolved. V was pared by 0 bases and J by 2 bases, with 5 bases between. The CDR3 contains 13 residues. The germline V gene has CDR1 DFQATT and CDR2 SNEGSKA (reference sequence). CDR3 loop: CSARDLTGNTIYF. DNA of the CDR3: TGCAGTGCTAGAGACCTCACTGGAAACACCATATATTTT.

The chain is built from TRBV7-6 and TRBJ2-2; the D gene is possibly TRBD2 (5 bases). V lost 5 bases to trimming and J lost 3 bases, with 10 bases between them. The germline CDR1 and CDR2 sequences are SGHVS and FNYEAQ. The CDR3 extends over 14 amino acids. The CDR3 sequence: CASSPRVDTGELFF. In DNA, the CDR3 is TGTGCCAGCAGCCCGAGGGTTGACACCGGGGAGCTGTTTTTT.

The CDR3 protein is CASSYSIKGGTETQYF. CDR3 sequence (DNA): TGTGCCAGCAGTTACTCGATTAAGGGAGGAACAGAGACCCAGTACTTC. The chain is built from TRBV6-5 and TRBJ2-5; D possibly corresponds to TRBD2 (6 bases). This CDR3 spans 16 amino acids. Trimming removed 0 bases from V and 4 bases from J, with 15 bases in between. Germline values: CDR1 MNHEY, CDR2 SVGAGI.